The 6 T cell receptor beta chains presented below share a single source sample, sequenced in a study of CD8+CD57+ T cells in acquired aplastic anemia. The template used for profiling TCR beta VDJ and CDR3 was genomic DNA. Each CDR3 protein is one row after TCRdb ran MiXCR on the reads. This table has about 140,000 distinct CDR3 sequences, about 40% appearing once. Sequencing input: sorted CD4+, CD8+, or CD8+CD57+ T cells (not recorded which) from PBMCs. These receptors all stem from a human donor in good health, serving as a control.

Regarding this clonotype: This may be a read error: a much more frequent sequence differs by one nucleotide. This rearrangement joins TRBV19 to TRBJ1-1; D is unclear. Germline-derived CDR1 and CDR2 are LNHDA and SQIVND (reference sequence). CDR3 size: 13 residues. Written as DNA, the CDR3 is TGTGCCAGCAGCCTCGGACCGCACACTGAAGCTTCCTTT. Amino acid sequence: CASSLGPHTEASF.

The chain uses TRBV7-2 and TRBJ2-6, with no clear D. The V end lost 3 bases, the J end lost 3 bases, and 3 bases lay between the germline ends. The CDR3 is made up of 13 amino acids. Germline CDR1 is SGHTA and CDR2 is FQGNSA. The CDR3 region is CASSFFGANVLTF. DNA of the CDR3: TGTGCCAGCAGCTTTTTTGGGGCCAACGTCCTGACTTTC.

This clonotype was recorded many times. CDR3 sequence reads: CSARAASGSSYEQYF. DNA for the CDR3: TGCAGTGCTAGAGCTGCTAGCGGCAGCTCCTACGAGCAGTACTTC. The chain carries TRBV20-1 and TRBJ2-7; the match to TRBD2 covers 7 bases. CDR1 is DFQATT, CDR2 SNEGSKA, per germline (reference sequence). After removal of 1 base from V and 0 bases from J, the junction contained 6 bases not matched to a gene. There are 15 residues in the CDR3.

The CDR3 coding sequence is TGCAGTGCTATGACCCCCGGACAGGGAAGGTGGAACACCATATATTTT. Translation: CSAMTPGQGRWNTIYF. V is TRBV20-1 and J is TRBJ1-3, with 8 nucleotides matching TRBD1. Trimming cost V 4 bases and J 7 bases; bases outside gene matches: 15. This CDR3 region has 16 residues. The germline gives CDR1 DFQATT, CDR2 SNEGSKA (reference sequence).

The sample holds a few counts of this clonotype. A much larger clonotype is one base distant, so this may be a read error. V usage is TRBV7-2 and J usage is TRBJ1-4, with D hard to call. The CDR3 is made up of 15 amino acids. CDR1 is SGHTA, CDR2 FQGNSA, per germline. The ends were cut back, 2 bases at V and 6 bases at J, with 13 bases in the middle. The CDR3 loop reads CASSLLRRADEKLFF. In DNA, the CDR3 is TGTGCCAGCAGCTTACTACGGCGGGCTGATGAAAAACTGTTTTTT. Full variable domain (remainder filled in from reference TRBV7-2 and TRBJ1-4): GAGVSQSPSNKVTEKGKDVELRCDPISGHTALYWYRQSLGQGLEFLIYFQGNSAPDKSGLPSDRFSAERTGGSVSTLTIQRTQQEDSAVYLCASSLLRRADEKLFFGSGTQLSVL.

This clonotype was detected ten times or more. The chain is built from TRBV29-1 and TRBJ2-5, with D possibly TRBD2 on 6 matching bases. Germline V gene sequence: CDR1 SQVTM, CDR2 ANQGSEA. The V end was cut by 3 bases, the J end by 4 bases, with 12 bases between. CDR3 length equals 13 residues. The CDR3: CSVDGGAGETQYF. CDR3 bases: TGCAGCGTTGATGGTGGAGCGGGAGAGACCCAGTACTTC.